This T cell receptor beta chain was identified during a study of blood T cell repertoires in COVID-19. Across the study: Researchers got acute and convalescent COVID-19 samples from the United States, Italy and Spain. T cells, B-cell-depleted T cells, or PBMCs supplied cDNA or gDNA.

This CDR3 is 14 amino acids long. CDR1 is MDHEN and CDR2 is SYDVKM in the germline V gene. V was pared by 6 bases and J by 2 bases, with 6 bases of the junction left unmatched. The Seattle patients joined while their infection was active and were tracked longitudinally afterward. In the original processing: Estimated nucleated cell counts came from reference gene primer amplification. Some clones are missing from TCRdb's copy, which holds only in-frame ones; the method was immunoSEQ multiplex PCR. Clone size and the V and J calls come from that table; the DNA yielded D and trimming. This table has some 180,000 clones, around four fifths appearing once.

The chain combines TRBV28 with TRBJ1-2; 7 nucleotides align to TRBD1. The sample was peripheral blood. This TCR was sampled from a woman aged 80 or over with COVID-19, enrolled during active disease. The CDR3 DNA reads as TGTGCCAGCAGCTGGGACAGCCTAAACTATGGCTACACCTTC. It encodes CASSWDSLNYGYTF.